This T cell receptor (beta chain) was recorded in a study of T cells in localized non-small cell lung cancer. Study-level findings and limits: Uninvolved adjacent lung showed higher T cell clonality than tumor. Patients showing higher blood T cell density tended to see longer overall survival. Detection in adjacent lung was observed for a median about 50 of the top 100 tumor clones. Sequencing, confined to only one tumor region, leaves heterogeneity possible.

Of note for this clone: Its cognate antigen is unknown.

Data came from immunoSEQ multiplex PCR; TCRdb stores just in-frame clones and leaves some out. The sample lists tens of thousands of clones; roughly four fifths were seen once. The germline gives CDR1 LNHDA, CDR2 SQIVND (reference sequence). Trimming removed 0 bases at V and 0 bases at J, with 5 bases between. The CDR3 spans 15 residues. This specimen consisted of peripheral blood, obtained before any cancer treatment. The rearrangement links TRBV19 to TRBJ1-4; D unclear. The receptor comes from a male donor aged 60 or older with stage III squamous cell lung carcinoma. CDR3 protein: CASSIEATTNEKLFF. The CDR3 DNA reads as TGTGCCAGTAGTATAGAGGCTACAACTAATGAAAAACTGTTTTTT.